Listed here is a single T cell receptor (beta chain). The CDR3 covers 14 residues. Germline CDR1 SGHTS, CDR2 YDEGEE. The data derive from a study of CXCR3-negative and CXCR3-positive naive CD8 T cells. The method, 5' RACE with UMI labels, was used to prepare the TRB cDNA libraries. Each CDR3 protein gets one entry in TCRdb, which reprocessed the 5' RACE reads and gives no DNA. Its clone listing holds about 40,000 distinct CDR3 sequences. The source material was naive CXCR3- CD8+ T cells from blood. The subset: CD45RO-CCR7+CD27+CD95- naive CD8+ T cells lacking CXCR3 (TNR3-). The sequence was obtained from a human donor in good health. Some clones in this sample may be carry-over from other donors' samples. The chain is built from TRBV5-8 and TRBJ2-1. CDR3 sequence reads: CASSLAGSYNEQFF.